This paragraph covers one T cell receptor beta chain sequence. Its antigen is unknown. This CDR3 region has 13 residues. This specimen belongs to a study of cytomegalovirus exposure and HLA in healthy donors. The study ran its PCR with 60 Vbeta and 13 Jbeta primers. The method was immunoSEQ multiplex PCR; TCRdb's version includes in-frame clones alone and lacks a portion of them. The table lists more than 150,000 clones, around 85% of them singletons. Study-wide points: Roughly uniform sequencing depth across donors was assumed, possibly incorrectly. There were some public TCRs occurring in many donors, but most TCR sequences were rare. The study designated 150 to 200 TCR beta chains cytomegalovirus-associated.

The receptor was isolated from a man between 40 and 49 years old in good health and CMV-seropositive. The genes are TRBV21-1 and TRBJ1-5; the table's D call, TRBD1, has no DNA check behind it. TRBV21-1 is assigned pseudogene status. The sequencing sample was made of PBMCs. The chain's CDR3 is CASSKTTDWPQHF. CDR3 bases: TGTGCCAGCAGCAAAACAACAGATTGGCCCCAGCATTTT.